This record concerns one T cell receptor beta chain sequence. Using a J-beta primer mix together with a sample-barcoded 5' primer, a second PCR was run for roughly 6 to 11 cycles. TCRdb re-called the 5' RACE reads through MiXCR, storing one row per CDR3 protein. This table has 660,000 or so distinct CDR3 sequences, 58% appearing once. This sample is drawn from a study of blood T cells in healthy people across ages. Healthy Russian Caucasian donors spanned ages about 6 to 90 years. The V and J ends lost 0 bases and 4 bases, in that order; junction bases with no gene match: 11. The CDR3 contains 16 residues. Germline loops: CDR1 DFQATT, CDR2 SNEGSKA (reference sequence).

The sample taken for sequencing was blood. This sequence joins TRBV20-1 and TRBJ1-2; 7 positions match TRBD1. The source of this sequence is a man aged 60 to 75 in good health. DNA for the CDR3: TGCAGTGCTAGAGATCAGGGGGGCGGGGACAGCTATGGCTACACCTTC. Amino acid sequence: CSARDQGGGDSYGYTF.